Below are 10 T cell receptor beta chains sequenced from a single sample in a study of T cell changes during pregnancy in multiple sclerosis. Libraries were prepared by immunoSEQ multiplex PCR; TCRdb keeps only in-frame clonotypes and omits some of them. Here the sample spans 26,000 or so clones, around nine tenths being singletons. This specimen was CD8+ T cells from peripheral blood mononuclear cells, taken before pregnancy. Source of these receptors: a female donor with multiple sclerosis, enrolled in a pregnancy study.

The chain couples TRBV30 to TRBJ2-7; D is unresolved. The CDR3 extends over 12 amino acids. Trimming took 3 bases from V and 3 from J, leaving 9 bases between them. CDR1 is GTSNPN and CDR2 is SVGIG in the germline V gene (reference sequence). The CDR3 DNA follows: TGTGCCTGGAGCCCCGACAACTACGAGCAGTACTTC. Translated: CAWSPDNYEQYF.

The chain couples TRBV4-3 to TRBJ1-2; D not resolved. Trimming shortened V by 0 bases and J by 8 bases, and 16 bases separated the two germline ends. This CDR3 contains 15 residues. CDR1 LGHNA and CDR2 YSLEER come from the germline V gene. CDR3 amino acids: CASSQDRTSGSGYTF. DNA of the CDR3: TGCGCCAGCAGCCAAGATCGGACTAGCGGATCCGGCTACACCTTC.

This chain links TRBV19 with TRBJ1-5; a weak D match, TRBD1 (5 bases). Germline values: CDR1 LNHDA, CDR2 SQIVND (reference sequence). The CDR3 loop spans 14 amino acids. The V end lost 7 bases, the J end lost 3 bases, and 13 bases lay between the germline ends. CDR3 in amino acids: CASNLRDFNQPQHF. DNA for the CDR3: TGTGCCAGTAACCTCCGGGACTTCAATCAGCCCCAGCATTTT.

The chain uses TRBV6-1 and TRBJ1-2, with 8 bases that match TRBD1. The CDR3 runs 15 residues. Germline CDR1 MNHNS, CDR2 SASEGT. V lost 7 bases to trimming and J lost 4 bases; unmatched junction nucleotides: 11. The CDR3 bases are TGTGCCAGCACCAAGGAGGACAGGGCGCTCTATGGCTACACCTTC. Amino acid sequence: CASTKEDRALYGYTF.

DNA for the CDR3: TGTGCCTGGGCTCCAGGTGAGAACTATGGCTACACCTTC. This gives the protein CAWAPGENYGYTF. The rearrangement uses TRBV30 and TRBJ1-2; D uncertain. The CDR3 length is 13 residues. CDR1 is GTSNPN, CDR2 SVGIG, per germline (reference sequence). V shed 5 bases and J shed 2 bases, with 12 bases lying between them.

The genes are TRBV6-5 and TRBJ2-1, with 8 nucleotides matching TRBD2. J gave up 9 bases and V 5 bases, and 9 bases lay outside the gene matches. Germline V gene lookup returns CDR1 MNHEY and CDR2 SVGAGI. There are 14 residues in the CDR3. The CDR3 nucleotides are TGTGCCAGCAGTCTCCCGGGACTAGGGGCTGAGCAGTTCTTC. It specifies CASSLPGLGAEQFF.

The J gene is TRBJ1-2, the V gene TRBV6-1, with TRBD1 matching over 10 bases. There are 16 residues in the CDR3. Trimming cost V 0 bases and J 4 bases; bases outside gene matches: 5. Germline CDR1 reads MNHNS; CDR2 reads SASEGT. For the CDR3, the DNA is TGTGCCAGCAGTGAAGCCCGACAGGGGGCCACCTATGGCTACACCTTC. Amino acid sequence: CASSEARQGATYGYTF.

This clone was observed a handful of times. This chain joins TRBV6-4 and TRBJ2-1; 9 bases are shared with TRBD2. CDR3 size: 15 residues. Per germline, CDR1 MRHNA and CDR2 SNTAGT. Unmatched junction bases numbered 9, after V lost 3 bases and J lost 9 bases. The DNA of the CDR3 is TGTGCCAGCAGTGATGGGGGACTAGCCGGAGGTGAGCAGTTCTTC. Translation: CASSDGGLAGGEQFF.

The V gene is TRBV10-3, the J gene TRBJ2-3; unclear D gene. The CDR3 runs 15 residues. The V and J ends lost 2 bases and 1 base respectively, with 10 bases between them. Germline V CDR1 and CDR2: ENHRY, SYGVKD. This CDR3 reads CAISEGGTRTDTQYF. CDR3 DNA: TGTGCCATCAGTGAGGGCGGCACCCGCACAGATACGCAGTATTTT.

The V gene is TRBV5-8, the J gene TRBJ1-5; D not resolved. The CDR3 runs to 10 residues. Trimming removed 2 bases at V and 10 bases at J, with 4 bases between. Germline loops: CDR1 SGHTS, CDR2 YDEGEE. The CDR3 region has the DNA TGTGCCAGCAGCTTCAAACCCCAGCATTTT. It specifies CASSFKPQHF.